The 29 T cell receptor beta chains reported below all come from one sample, sequenced in a study of T cell clonality in common variable immunodeficiency. Generated by immunoSEQ multiplex PCR, the TCRdb table keeps only in-frame clones and is missing some. The repertoire consists of 45,000 to 60,000 clones, none detected only once. Specimen: peripheral blood mononuclear cells. The origin of the receptors is a person between 18 and 75 years old in good health.

This clone came up many times. The DNA ends 3 residues before the CDR3 does, and the rest of the CDR3 is filled in from the germline J gene. The chain combines TRBV30 with TRBJ2-2, with D tentatively TRBD1 (5 bases). CDR3 length: 13 amino acids. CDR1 and CDR2 (germline): GTSNPN, SVGIG (reference sequence). CDR3 DNA, as far as it was read: TGTGCCTGGAGTGCAGGGTTGGCGGAAAAG. Translated, it gives CAWSAGLAEK. The complete CDR3 sequence is CAWSAGLAEKLFF.

This clone has ten or more counts. The read ends 3 residues early relative to the CDR3; the germline J gene fills the gap. The V and J genes are TRBV20-1 and TRBJ2-1; 8 bases line up with TRBD2. The CDR3 sequence is 15 residues long. V shed 3 bases, J shed 9 bases, and the junction held 13 bases outside the gene matches. CDR1 and CDR2 (germline): DFQATT, SNEGSKA (reference sequence). The CDR3 sequence: CSASGASGREGEQFF. CDR3 DNA (partial): TGCAGTGCTAGTGGGGCCAGCGGGAGAGAAGGTGAG.

This clone occurred many times. Coverage ceases 3 residues before the CDR3 finishes, and the germline J gene fills in the end. The J gene is TRBJ2-3, the V gene TRBV30; D might be TRBD1 (5 bases). CDR1 GTSNPN and CDR2 SVGIG come from the germline V gene (reference sequence). The CDR3 length is 14 residues. Trimming shortened V by 5 bases and J by 0 bases, and 12 bases separated the two germline ends. CDR3 sequence: CAWDRVSSTDTQYF. The CDR3 DNA, read in part, is TGTGCCTGGGACAGAGTTTCTAGCACAGATACG. Using reference TRBV30 and TRBJ2-3 for the parts outside the CDR3, the full variable domain is SQTIHQWPATLVQPVGSPLSLECTVEGTSNPNLYWYRQAAGRGLQLLFYSVGIGQISSEVPQNLSASRPQDRQFILSSKKLLLSDSGFYLCAWDRVSSTDTQYFGPGTRLTVL.

This clone has at least ten counts. The CDR3 DNA, read in part, is TGTGCCAGCTCACCAGGCGGGCTGAACACTGAA. This encodes CASSPGGLNTE. The complete CDR3 protein is CASSPGGLNTEAFF. This sequence joins TRBV18 and TRBJ1-1; D gene unclear. The read halts 3 residues ahead of the CDR3 end, with the missing end drawn from the germline J gene. V was cut by 2 bases and J by 0 bases, with 7 bases left in between. The CDR3 loop spans 14 amino acids. CDR1 KGHSH and CDR2 LQKENI come from the germline V gene.

This clone was found many times. The read terminates 3 residues ahead of where the CDR3 ends, so the germline J gene completes it. The gene calls are TRBV5-4 and TRBJ1-2; unclear D gene. Looked up from germline, CDR1 is SGHNT and CDR2 is YYREEE (reference sequence). There are 13 residues in the CDR3. This chain's CDR3 is CASSLVDAGGYTF. Incomplete CDR3 DNA: TGTGCCAGCAGCTTGGTTGACGCGGGGGGC. Drawing the rest from reference TRBV5-4 and TRBJ1-2, the complete variable domain is ETGVTQSPTHLIKTRGQQVTLRCSSQSGHNTVSWYQQALGQGPQFIFQYYREEENGRGNFPPRFSGLQFPNYSSELNVNALELDDSALYLCASSLVDAGGYTFGSGTRLTVV.

This clone was observed many times. The read terminates 3 residues before the CDR3 end, so the remaining end is supplied by the germline J gene. The chain is built from TRBV11-2 and TRBJ2-1, with D perhaps matching TRBD1 (5 bases). V was shortened by 6 bases and J by 7 bases, with 16 bases between the two germline ends. Germline CDR1 SGHAT, CDR2 FQNNGV. The CDR3 is 14 amino acids. The part of the CDR3 DNA that was read is TGTGCCAGCAGGGAAAAGGCTAAGGGGAATGAG. Its translation is CASREKAKGNE. The entire CDR3 protein reads CASREKAKGNEQFF.

This clone was counted at least ten times. Read data end 3 residues before the CDR3 end; the end is taken from the germline J gene. The V gene is TRBV10-1, the J gene TRBJ2-5; 12 bases map to TRBD2. Losses at the gene ends were 3 bases for V and 2 bases for J; bases not matched to a gene: 4. CDR1 is WNHNN and CDR2 is SYGVQD in the germline V gene (reference sequence). The CDR3 covers 16 residues. The CDR3 loop reads CASSERLAGEQETQYF. CDR3 bases read: TGCGCCAGCAGTGAACGACTAGCGGGGGAGCAAGAGACC.

About this clone: The read is 3 residues too short to cover the CDR3 end, so that end is filled in from the germline J gene. The rearrangement links TRBV18 to TRBJ2-7; 7 bases are shared with TRBD1. Per germline, CDR1 KGHSH and CDR2 LQKENI. This CDR3 is 14 amino acids long. The V and J ends lost 3 bases and 5 bases, in that order; junction bases with no gene match: 7. CDR3 protein: CASSPYGQENEQYF. The sequenced CDR3 bases are TGTGCCAGCTCACCCTACGGACAGGAGAACGAG.

This clone was picked up a small number of times. The read finishes 3 residues shy of the CDR3 end, and the germline J gene is used to complete it. The rearrangement joins TRBV30 to TRBJ2-2, with D possibly TRBD1 on 6 matching bases. Germline CDR1 reads GTSNPN; CDR2 reads SVGIG (reference sequence). The length of the CDR3 is 15 residues. CDR3 sequence: CAWSLGATTNSPLFF. Incomplete CDR3 DNA: TGTGCCTGGAGCCTGGGGGCCACAACAAATTCACCG. Drawing the rest from reference TRBV30 and TRBJ2-2, the complete variable domain is SQTIHQWPATLVQPVGSPLSLECTVEGTSNPNLYWYRQAAGRGLQLLFYSVGIGQISSEVPQNLSASRPQDRQFILSSKKLLLSDSGFYLCAWSLGATTNSPLFFGEGSRLTVL.

This clone has at least ten counts. The CDR3 end falls 3 residues outside the read, so it is completed with the germline J gene. The chain is built from TRBV14 and TRBJ2-7, with D perhaps TRBD1 (5 bases). CDR1 is SGHDN and CDR2 is FVKESK in the germline V gene. V lost 3 bases, J lost 0 bases, and 12 bases lay in between. The length of the CDR3 is 15 residues. The covered CDR3 bases are TGTGCCAGCAGCCAGGATACAGGTCTCTCCTACGAG. Its protein product is CASSQDTGLSYE. The CDR3 reads in full as CASSQDTGLSYEQYF.

This clone was seen repeatedly, ten times or more. The read comes to an end 3 residues before the CDR3 does, leaving the germline J gene to fill in the end. The rearrangement links TRBV7-6 to TRBJ2-7; D is uncertain. Trimming took off 0 bases at V and 6 bases at J, with 6 bases between the two ends. The CDR3 spans 12 residues. Germline V gives CDR1 SGHVS, CDR2 FNYEAQ. The covered CDR3 bases are TGTGCCAGCAGCTTAGCTCTAGGCGAG. Protein: CASSLALGE. The complete CDR3 protein is CASSLALGEQYF.

This clone was seen ten or more times. The CDR3 end is not reached by the read, which stops 3 residues before it; the germline J gene fills it in. The V and J genes are TRBV18 and TRBJ1-6; 10 bases agree with TRBD1. The trim removed 6 bases at V and 2 bases at J, leaving 10 bases unmatched. Germline assignment: CDR1 KGHSH and CDR2 LQKENI. The CDR3 covers 18 residues. The sequenced part of the CDR3 DNA is TGTGCCAGCTCTCCCGTTGGACAGGGGGTTACCTATAATTCACCC. Its protein product is CASSPVGQGVTYNSP. The full CDR3 is CASSPVGQGVTYNSPLHF. Based on the CDR3 plus reference TRBV18 and TRBJ1-6, the full variable domain is NAGVMQNPRHLVRRRGQEARLRCSPMKGHSHVYWYRQLPEEGLKFMVYLQKENIIDESGMPKERFSAEFPKEGPSILRIQQVVRGDSAAYFCASSPVGQGVTYNSPLHFGNGTRLTVT.

This clone was observed at least ten times. The observed sequence ends 3 residues before the CDR3 terminus, with the missing tail filled in from the germline J gene. The chain recombines TRBV15 with TRBJ2-6; D not resolved. CDR1 and CDR2 (germline): LNHNV, YYDKDF (reference sequence). Trimming pared 0 bases from V and 6 bases from J, leaving 12 bases between. This CDR3 comprises 16 residues. Here the CDR3 reads CATSREARLSANVLTF. CDR3 DNA (partial): TGTGCCACCAGCAGAGAGGCGAGACTGTCGGCCAACGTC.

The sample holds many counts of this clone. Read coverage stops 3 residues before the CDR3 terminus; the germline J gene supplies the remainder. The chain is built from TRBV5-1 and TRBJ2-7; D gene ambiguous. CDR1 is SGHRS, CDR2 YFSETQ, per germline. The V end lost 0 bases, the J end lost 3 bases, and 7 bases lay between the germline ends. The CDR3 spans 13 residues. CDR3 bases read: TGCGCCAGCAGCTTGGGGCAGTACTACGAG. Protein: CASSLGQYYE. From start to end, the CDR3 is CASSLGQYYEQYF.

This clone has at least ten counts. Read coverage stops 3 residues before the CDR3 terminus; the germline J gene supplies the remainder. The chain joins TRBV19 to TRBJ1-5; D uncertain. V dropped 2 bases and J dropped 7 bases, with 12 bases sitting between them. The CDR3 extends over 14 amino acids. CDR1 is LNHDA and CDR2 is SQIVND in the germline V gene (reference sequence). CDR3 sequence: CASSISRGGQPQHF. CDR3 bases read: TGTGCCAGTAGTATATCCCGGGGAGGGCAGCCC. The variable domain in full, completed from reference TRBV19 and TRBJ1-5, reads DGGITQSPKYLFRKEGQNVTLSCEQNLNHDAMYWYRQDPGQGLRLIYYSQIVNDFQKGDIAEGYSVSREKKESFPLTVTSAQKNPTAFYLCASSISRGGQPQHFGDGTRLSIL.

This clone occurred many times. The read terminates 3 residues before the CDR3 end, so the remaining end is supplied by the germline J gene. The chain uses TRBV5-4 and TRBJ2-5; D remains unclear. CDR3 length: 14 amino acids. Per germline, CDR1 SGHNT and CDR2 YYREEE (reference sequence). Trimming removed 3 bases at V and 1 base at J, with 10 bases between. This chain's CDR3 is CASSSTYPQETQYF. CDR3 bases read: TGTGCCAGCAGCTCTACGTACCCCCAAGAGACC.

This clone has only a few counts. The read halts 3 residues ahead of the CDR3 end, with the missing end drawn from the germline J gene. This rearrangement joins TRBV5-1 to TRBJ2-7, with D possibly TRBD1 on 6 matching bases. CDR1 SGHRS and CDR2 YFSETQ come from the germline V gene. V dropped 0 bases and J dropped 3 bases, with 7 bases sitting between them. The CDR3 is made up of 13 amino acids. The CDR3 reads CASSLEQGYEQYF. The sequenced part of the CDR3 DNA is TGCGCCAGCAGCTTGGAACAGGGCTACGAG.

This clone occurred many times. The read falls 3 residues short of the CDR3 end, and the missing part is taken from the germline J gene. The chain combines TRBV18 with TRBJ2-7, with TRBD1 matching over 11 bases. The junction had 8 bases not matched to a gene; V was cut back by 4 bases and J by 6 bases. Germline-derived CDR1 and CDR2 are KGHSH and LQKENI. CDR3 length: 15 residues. Partial CDR3 DNA: TGTGCCAGCTCACTCACGCCCGGGACAGGGGGCGAG. Translating gives CASSLTPGTGGE. The full CDR3 protein reads CASSLTPGTGGEQYF.

This clone has a count of ten or more. The read finishes 3 residues shy of the CDR3 end, and the germline J gene is used to complete it. V usage is TRBV30 and J usage is TRBJ1-3, with no clear D. Trimming left V 3 bases short and J 4 bases short, with 10 bases between. The CDR3 totals 13 residues. Germline CDR1 GTSNPN, CDR2 SVGIG (reference sequence). CDR3 bases read: TGTGCCTGGAGCGGAATGGGCGGAAACACC. Encoded protein: CAWSGMGGNT. The entire CDR3 sequence reads CAWSGMGGNTIYF.

This clone occurred many times. The CDR3 end lies 3 residues beyond the end of the read and is filled in from the germline J gene. This chain links TRBV5-5 with TRBJ2-2, with D unclear. V dropped 4 bases and J dropped 1 base, with 11 bases sitting between them. This CDR3 has 15 residues. Germline V gene data show CDR1 as SGHKS and CDR2 as YYEKEE (reference sequence). CDR3 protein: CASSIGPRNTGELFF. The covered CDR3 bases are TGTGCCAGCAGCATTGGCCCCAGGAACACCGGGGAG.

At least ten counts were recorded for this clone. The CDR3 end lies 3 residues beyond the end of the read and is filled in from the germline J gene. The rearrangement uses TRBV20-1 and TRBJ2-5, with 8 nucleotides matching TRBD2. There are 13 residues in the CDR3. The V gene end was trimmed by 6 bases and the J gene end by 2 bases; junction bases not matched to a gene: 5. CDR1 and CDR2 (germline): DFQATT, SNEGSKA (reference sequence). CDR3 amino acids: CSASGGKQETQYF. The CDR3 DNA, read in part, is TGCAGTGCCTCGGGGGGGAAACAAGAGACC.

At least ten counts were recorded for this clone. The read halts 3 residues ahead of the CDR3 end, with the missing end drawn from the germline J gene. The J gene is TRBJ2-3, the V gene TRBV19; maybe TRBD1 (5 bases). From germline, CDR1 is LNHDA and CDR2 SQIVND (reference sequence). The CDR3 has 12 amino acids. The CDR3: CASSMDKETQYF. The CDR3 bases that were read are TGTGCCAGTAGTATGGACAAGGAGACG.

This clone was seen a few times. The read gets to within 3 residues of the CDR3 end, and the germline J gene fills in the rest. The chain recombines TRBV7-2 with TRBJ2-5; a possible D gene is TRBD1 (5 bases). The ends were cut back, 1 base at V and 5 bases at J, with 11 bases in the middle. This CDR3 region has 14 residues. From germline, CDR1 is SGHTA and CDR2 FQGNSA. CDR3 DNA (partial): TGTGCCAGCAGCTTAGGAGGCAGGGTGGAGACC. The encoded protein is CASSLGGRVET. The complete CDR3 reads CASSLGGRVETQYF.

The table lists this clone with many counts. The missing CDR3 end, 3 residues past where the read stops, is filled in from the germline J gene. V gene TRBV7-6 combines with J gene TRBJ2-1, with D possibly TRBD2 on 5 matching bases. The ends were cut back, 3 bases at V and 5 bases at J, with 11 bases in the middle. The CDR3 runs to 14 residues. CDR1 is SGHVS and CDR2 is FNYEAQ in the germline V gene. The CDR3 is CASSFRTGNNEQFF. CDR3 DNA (partial): TGTGCCAGCAGCTTTCGGACTGGGAACAATGAG.

The sample holds a few counts of this clone. CDR3 bases read: TGCGCCAGCAGCTTGGCACAGGGGGGTCCG. Translating gives CASSLAQGGP. The entire CDR3 protein reads CASSLAQGGPLFF. The chain uses TRBV5-1 and TRBJ2-2, with TRBD1 matching over 8 bases. Read sequence stops 3 residues before the CDR3 end, and the germline J gene provides the missing end. Germline values: CDR1 SGHRS, CDR2 YFSETQ. The CDR3 loop spans 13 amino acids.

The sample holds a few counts of this clone. The read gets to within 3 residues of the CDR3 end, and the germline J gene fills in the rest. The chain is built from TRBV30 and TRBJ1-5; unclear D gene. The V gene lost 5 bases and the J gene lost 4 bases, with 12 bases spanning the gap. Germline CDR1 and CDR2: GTSNPN and SVGIG (reference sequence). This CDR3 is 13 amino acids long. CDR3 region: CAWAEKLNQPQHF. The CDR3 bases that were read are TGTGCCTGGGCGGAAAAGTTAAATCAGCCC.

This clone was counted ten times or more. The CDR3 end lies 3 residues beyond the end of the read and is filled in from the germline J gene. The chain joins TRBV12-3 or TRBV12-4 to TRBJ1-2; 8 nucleotides agree with TRBD1. J was trimmed by 3 bases and V by 6 bases; bases with no gene match: 12. The CDR3 consists of 16 residues. The sequenced CDR3 bases are TGTGCCAGCAGCGGACAGGGACGGACCGTCTACTATGGC. Amino acid sequence: CASSGQGRTVYYG. Given in full, the CDR3 is CASSGQGRTVYYGYTF.

This clone was picked up many times. Sequencing ends 3 residues short of the CDR3 end; the germline J gene provides the rest. The J gene is TRBJ1-4, the V gene TRBV4-1, with TRBD1 matching 9 bases. The V segment lost 1 base and the J segment 7 bases; nucleotides outside the gene matches: 7. This CDR3 comprises 16 residues. Germline CDR1 MGHRA, CDR2 YSYEKL. The covered CDR3 bases are TGCGCCAGCAGCCAAGGACGCGGGACAGGGTTTGAAAAA. Translated: CASSQGRGTGFEK. The entire CDR3 protein reads CASSQGRGTGFEKLFF.

On this clone itself: The CDR3 extends 3 residues past the end of the read, so its final part is completed from the germline J gene. The chain uses TRBV30 and TRBJ1-1; D might be TRBD1 (6 bases). Germline assignment: CDR1 GTSNPN and CDR2 SVGIG (reference sequence). The CDR3 covers 12 residues. The part of the CDR3 DNA that was read is TGTGCTTTGGGGGCTATGAACACTGAA. Protein product: CALGAMNTE. The whole CDR3 protein is CALGAMNTEAFF.